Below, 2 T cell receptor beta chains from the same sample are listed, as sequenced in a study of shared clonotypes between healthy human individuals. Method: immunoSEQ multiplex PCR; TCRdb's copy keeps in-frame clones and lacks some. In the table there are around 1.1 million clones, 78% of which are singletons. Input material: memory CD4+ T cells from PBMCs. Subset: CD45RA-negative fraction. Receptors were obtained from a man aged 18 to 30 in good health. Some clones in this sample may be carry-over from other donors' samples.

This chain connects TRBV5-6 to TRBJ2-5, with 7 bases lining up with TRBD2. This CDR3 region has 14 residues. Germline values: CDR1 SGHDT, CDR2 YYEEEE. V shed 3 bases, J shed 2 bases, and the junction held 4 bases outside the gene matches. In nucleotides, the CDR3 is TGTGCCAGCAGCTACATCGGGAGGCAAGAGACCCAGTACTTC. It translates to CASSYIGRQETQYF.

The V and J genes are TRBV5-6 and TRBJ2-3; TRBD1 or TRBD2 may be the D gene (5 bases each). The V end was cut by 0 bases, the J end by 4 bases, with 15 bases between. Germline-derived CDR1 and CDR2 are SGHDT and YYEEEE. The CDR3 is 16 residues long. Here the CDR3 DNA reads TGTGCCAGCAGCTTGGGGGGACCAAGGGGTGCAGATACGCAGTATTTT. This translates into CASSLGGPRGADTQYF.